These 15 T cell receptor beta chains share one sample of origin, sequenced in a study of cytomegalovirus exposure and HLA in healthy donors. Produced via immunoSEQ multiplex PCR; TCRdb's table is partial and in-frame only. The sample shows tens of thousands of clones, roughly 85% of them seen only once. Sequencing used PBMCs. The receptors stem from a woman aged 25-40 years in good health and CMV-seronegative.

The CDR3 DNA follows: TGTGCCTGGAGTGTCGGGAGGGCGTCCTACGAGCAGTACTTC. This codes for CAWSVGRASYEQYF. The J gene is TRBJ2-7, the V gene TRBV30; 8 bases are a match to TRBD2. The length of the CDR3 is 14 residues. Germline CDR1 is GTSNPN and CDR2 is SVGIG (reference sequence). The trim removed 0 bases at V and 1 base at J, leaving 2 bases unmatched.

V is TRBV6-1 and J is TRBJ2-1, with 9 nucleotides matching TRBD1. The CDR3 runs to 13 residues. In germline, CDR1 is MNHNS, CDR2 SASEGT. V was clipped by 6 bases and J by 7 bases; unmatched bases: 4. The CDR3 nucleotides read TGTGCCAGCAGGGACAGGGGTTATAATGAGCAGTTCTTC. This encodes CASRDRGYNEQFF.

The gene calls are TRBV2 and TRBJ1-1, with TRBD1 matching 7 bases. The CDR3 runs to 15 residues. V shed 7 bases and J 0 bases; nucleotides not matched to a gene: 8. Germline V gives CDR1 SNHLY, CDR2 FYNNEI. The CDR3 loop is CASTRGGTVNTEAFF. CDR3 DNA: TGTGCCAGCACTCGAGGGGGGACAGTGAACACTGAAGCTTTCTTT.

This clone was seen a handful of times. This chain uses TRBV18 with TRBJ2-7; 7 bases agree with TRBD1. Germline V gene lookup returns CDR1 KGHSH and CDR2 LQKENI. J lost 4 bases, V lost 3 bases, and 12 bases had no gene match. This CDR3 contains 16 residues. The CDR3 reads CASSPQTGTGRYEQYF. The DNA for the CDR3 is TGTGCCAGCTCACCCCAGACAGGGACGGGAAGATACGAGCAGTACTTC.

In DNA form, the CDR3 reads TGCAGCGTGGGACAGGGGGCTCTTGGGGAGACCCAGTACTTC. This codes for CSVGQGALGETQYF. This chain links TRBV29-1 with TRBJ2-5; the match to TRBD1 covers 12 bases. This CDR3 spans 14 amino acids. V was pared by 6 bases and J by 5 bases, with 7 bases of the junction left unmatched. CDR1 is SQVTM, CDR2 ANQGSEA, per germline.

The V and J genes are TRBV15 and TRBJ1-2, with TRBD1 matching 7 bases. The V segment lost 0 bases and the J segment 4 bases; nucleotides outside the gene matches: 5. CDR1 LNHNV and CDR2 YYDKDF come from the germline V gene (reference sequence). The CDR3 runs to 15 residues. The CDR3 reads CATSRDTGTVYGYTF. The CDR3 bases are TGTGCCACCAGCAGAGACACCGGGACAGTCTATGGCTACACCTTC.

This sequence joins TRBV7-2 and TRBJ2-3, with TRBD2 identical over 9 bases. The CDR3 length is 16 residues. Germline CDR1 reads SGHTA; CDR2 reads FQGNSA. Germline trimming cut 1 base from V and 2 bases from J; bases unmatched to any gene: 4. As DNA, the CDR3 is TGTGCCAGCAGCTTAGGGGCGGGAGGGCTCACAGATACGCAGTATTTT. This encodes CASSLGAGGLTDTQYF.

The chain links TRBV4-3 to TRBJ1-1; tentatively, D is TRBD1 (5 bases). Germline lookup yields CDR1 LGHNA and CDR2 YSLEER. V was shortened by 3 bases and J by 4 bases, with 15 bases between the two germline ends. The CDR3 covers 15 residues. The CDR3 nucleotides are TGCGCCAGCAGCCAGGACTCGACGGGGGTCACTGAAGCTTTCTTT. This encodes CASSQDSTGVTEAFF.

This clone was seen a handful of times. CDR3 sequence (DNA): TGTGCCAGCAGCTTCCCGGGGACTAGCGGGAGGGAGCAGTTCTTC. It is translated as CASSFPGTSGREQFF. The chain is built from TRBV7-2 and TRBJ2-1; TRBD2 aligns across 15 bases. V dropped 3 bases and J dropped 10; count of bases not matched to a gene: 4. This CDR3 has 15 residues. The germline CDR1 and CDR2 sequences are SGHTA and FQGNSA. The full variable domain, in which reference TRBV7-2 and TRBJ2-1 provide the parts outside the CDR3, is GAGVSQSPSNKVTEKGKDVELRCDPISGHTALYWYRQSLGQGLEFLIYFQGNSAPDKSGLPSDRFSAERTGGSVSTLTIQRTQQEDSAVYLCASSFPGTSGREQFFGPGTRLTVL.

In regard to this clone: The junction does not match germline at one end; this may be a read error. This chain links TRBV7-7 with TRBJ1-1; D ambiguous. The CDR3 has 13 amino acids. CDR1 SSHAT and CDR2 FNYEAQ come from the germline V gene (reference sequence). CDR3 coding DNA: TGTGCTAGCAGCCGACTCATGAACACTGAAGCTTTCTTT. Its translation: CASSRLMNTEAFF.

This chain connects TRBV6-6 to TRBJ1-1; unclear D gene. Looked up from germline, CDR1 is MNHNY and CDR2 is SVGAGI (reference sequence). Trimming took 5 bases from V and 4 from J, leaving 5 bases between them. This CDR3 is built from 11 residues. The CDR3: CASSDSTEAFF. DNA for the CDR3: TGTGCCAGCAGTGATAGCACTGAAGCTTTCTTT.

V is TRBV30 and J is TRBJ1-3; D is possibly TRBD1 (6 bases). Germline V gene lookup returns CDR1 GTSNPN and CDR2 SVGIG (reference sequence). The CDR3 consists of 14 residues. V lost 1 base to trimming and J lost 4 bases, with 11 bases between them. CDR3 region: CAWSEGGQGNTIYF. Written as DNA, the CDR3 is TGTGCCTGGAGTGAAGGGGGACAAGGAAACACCATATATTTT.

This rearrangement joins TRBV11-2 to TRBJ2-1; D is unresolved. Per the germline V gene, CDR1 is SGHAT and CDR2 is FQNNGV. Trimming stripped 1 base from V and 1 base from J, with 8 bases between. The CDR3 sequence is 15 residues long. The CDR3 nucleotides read TGTGCCAGCAGCTTAGCACGTCAGTCCTACAATGAGCAGTTCTTC. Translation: CASSLARQSYNEQFF. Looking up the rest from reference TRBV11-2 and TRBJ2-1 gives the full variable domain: EAGVAQSPRYKIIEKRQSVAFWCNPISGHATLYWYQQILGQGPKLLIQFQNNGVVDDSQLPKDRFSAERLKGVDSTLKIQPAKLEDSAVYLCASSLARQSYNEQFFGPGTRLTVL.

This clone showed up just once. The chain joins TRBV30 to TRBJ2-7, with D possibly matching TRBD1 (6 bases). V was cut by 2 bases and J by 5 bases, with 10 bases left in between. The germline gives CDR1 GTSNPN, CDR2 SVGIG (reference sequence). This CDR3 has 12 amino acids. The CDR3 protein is CAWSRTGNEQYF. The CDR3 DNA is TGTGCCTGGAGTCGTACAGGGAACGAGCAGTACTTC.

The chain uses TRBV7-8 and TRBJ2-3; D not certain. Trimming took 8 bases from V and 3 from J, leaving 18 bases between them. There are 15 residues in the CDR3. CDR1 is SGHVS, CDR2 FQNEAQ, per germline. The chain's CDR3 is CASGLINSFTDTQYF. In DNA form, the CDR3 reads TGTGCCAGCGGGTTAATTAATAGCTTTACAGATACGCAGTATTTT.